This TCR beta chain was sequenced during a study of human T cells and chemical hapten exposure. Study-level background: On the upper back, patch tests were applied with 0.01% DPC and read at 6 days. Variability of per-sample TCR yields stemmed mainly from small differences in pooled library volume.

This clonotype was found many times. Time point described: patch test 1, 2 weeks after DPC sensitization. Indicated treatment: therapeutic diphenylcyclopropenone sensitization with weekly scalp DPC. CDR1 and CDR2 from the germline V gene are MNHEY and SVGAGI. The CDR3 is 16 amino acids. Trimming cost V 5 bases and J 4 bases, with 18 bases left between them. TCRdb re-called the RACE reads with MiXCR, one entry per CDR3 protein. The sample contains approximately 400,000 distinct CDR3 sequences, around 5% of which appear only once. The sequencing used whole blood, collected in connection with sensitization to the hapten diphenylcyclopropenone (DPC). This TCR derives from a woman in her fifties or sixties with alopecia areata. Some clones in this sample may be carry-over from other donors' samples. The chain joins TRBV6-5 to TRBJ2-1, with TRBD2 as a possible D gene (6 bases). The CDR3 loop reads CASSPREIAVYNEQFF. The DNA for the CDR3 is TGTGCCAGCAGTCCCCGGGAGATAGCGGTTTACAATGAGCAGTTCTTC.